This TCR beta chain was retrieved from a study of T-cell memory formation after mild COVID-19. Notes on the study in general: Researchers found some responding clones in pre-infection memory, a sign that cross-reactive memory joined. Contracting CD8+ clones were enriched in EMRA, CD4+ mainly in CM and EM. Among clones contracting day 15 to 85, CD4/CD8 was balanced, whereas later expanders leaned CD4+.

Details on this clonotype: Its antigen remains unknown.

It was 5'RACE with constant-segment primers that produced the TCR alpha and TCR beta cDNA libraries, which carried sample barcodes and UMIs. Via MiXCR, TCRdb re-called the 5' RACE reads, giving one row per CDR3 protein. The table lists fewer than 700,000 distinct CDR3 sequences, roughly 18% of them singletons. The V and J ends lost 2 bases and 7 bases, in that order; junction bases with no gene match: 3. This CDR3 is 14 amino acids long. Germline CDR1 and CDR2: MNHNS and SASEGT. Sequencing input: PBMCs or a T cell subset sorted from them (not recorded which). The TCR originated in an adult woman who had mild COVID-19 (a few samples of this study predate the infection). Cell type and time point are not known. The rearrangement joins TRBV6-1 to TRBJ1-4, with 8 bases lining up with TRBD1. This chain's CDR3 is CASSEQGAGEKLFF. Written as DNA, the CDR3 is TGTGCCAGCAGTGAACAGGGGGCTGGTGAAAAACTGTTTTTT.